This T cell receptor beta chain was observed in a study of T cells in women clearing cervical HPV infection. Study-level background: HLA type stays a possible confounder, typing being limited. Study results and caveats: TRBV6-7 abundance was lower in cases than controls (around 0.1% versus 0.15%). Effector/memory and HPV-specific T cells were not isolated, and association timing is unknown.

V shed 0 bases, J shed 4 bases, and the junction held 4 bases outside the gene matches. This CDR3 has 15 residues. Germline CDR1 SGHRS, CDR2 YFSETQ. Dot-blot hybridization genotyped cervical HPV amplified with MY09/MY11 PCR. TCRdb's copy holds only in-frame clones and misses some; the assay was immunoSEQ multiplex PCR. This table lists 35,000 to 45,000 clones. In regard to this clone: The antigen is unknown. Read sequence stops 3 residues before the CDR3 end, and the germline J gene provides the missing end.

Sequenced sample: blood buffy coat. The chain is built from TRBV5-1 and TRBJ2-5; 9 bases line up with TRBD2. This TCR derives from a woman aged 18 to 75 with a cervical HPV16 infection that either progressed to CIN3+ or cleared (not recorded which). The CDR3 protein is CASSLAVAGAETQYF. The CDR3 bases that were read are TGCGCCAGCAGCTTGGCTGTAGCGGGGGCAGAGACC.